Listed below are T cell receptor beta chains from one sample, sequenced in a study of T cell responses to AZD1222 COVID-19 vaccine. Sequenced by immunoSEQ multiplex PCR; TCRdb stores in-frame clones only, minus some. Here the sample spans about 120,000 clones, 85% to 95% being singletons. The material sequenced was peripheral blood, taken 28 days after the second AZD1222 dose. Receptors were obtained from an adult who received the AZD1222 COVID-19 vaccine. Each CDR3 is given with its conserved first and last residue. The order of the fields is V gene, D gene, J gene, clone size, CDR3 protein, CDR3 DNA. A D gene is named only where the DNA matches it firmly. Size is stated for part of the rows, as once, few or many counts, or as a class when the clone is expanded.

>TRBV30|.|TRBJ1-5|.
CAWGHYSNQPQHF
TGTGCCTGGGGACACTATAGCAATCAGCCCCAGCATTTT
>TRBV4-2|.|TRBJ1-6|.
CASSQDLWTNNSPLHF
TGTGCCAGCAGCCAAGATCTATGGACCAATAATTCACCCCTCCACTTT
>TRBV6-6|.|TRBJ2-3|.
CASSYRGSTDTQYF
TGTGCCAGCAGTTATCGGGGGTCCACAGATACGCAGTATTTT
>TRBV2|.|TRBJ2-5|once
CASRGGIPEATQYF
TGTGCCAGCAGGGGTGGCATACCCGAGGCGACCCAGTACTTC
>TRBV7-9|TRBD1|TRBJ1-1|.
CASSSRTGEAEAFF
TGTGCCAGCAGCTCTCGGACAGGGGAGGCTGAAGCTTTCTTT
>TRBV28|.|TRBJ1-2|.
CASSSPRGRNPPDYGYTF
TGTGCCAGCAGTTCCCCCCGGGGACGAAATCCCCCGGACTATGGCTACACCTTC
>TRBV28|TRBD2|TRBJ2-1|.
CASSIFPGLDAEGSYNEQFF
TGTGCCAGCAGTATATTCCCGGGACTAGACGCAGAGGGGTCCTACAATGAGCAGTTCTTC
>TRBV2|.|TRBJ1-5|.
CASRGIQGSNQPQHF
TGTGCCAGCAGAGGAATTCAGGGGAGCAATCAGCCCCAGCATTTT
>TRBV6-1|.|TRBJ1-1|.
CASSDGSHRF
TGTGCCAGCAGTGATGGGTCTCACCGCTTT
>TRBV19|.|TRBJ1-5|.
CASAQQANQPQHF
TGTGCCAGTGCTCAACAGGCCAATCAGCCCCAGCATTTT
>TRBV7-9|.|TRBJ1-4|once
CASSLTAGTNEKLFF
TGTGCCAGCAGCTTAACCGCAGGGACTAATGAAAAACTGTTTTTT
>TRBV27|TRBD1|TRBJ1-2|.
CASSPRTGYSGGYTF
TGTGCCAGCAGTCCCCGGACAGGGTATAGTGGCGGCTACACCTTC
>TRBV6-5|TRBD1|TRBJ1-6|.
CASSRGTVHSPLHF
TGTGCCAGCAGCCGCGGGACAGTCCATTCACCCCTCCACTTT
>TRBV30|TRBD1|TRBJ1-2|.
CAWSAGQGKYYGYTF
TGTGCCTGGAGTGCGGGACAGGGTAAATACTATGGCTACACCTTC
>TRBV18|.|TRBJ2-7|.
CASSPRVSEGEQYF
TGTGCCAGCTCACCTCGGGTTAGCGAGGGCGAGCAGTACTTC
>TRBV7-9|.|TRBJ2-1|.
CASSSGARRVYNEQFF
TGTGCCAGCAGCTCCGGGGCCCGACGGGTATACAATGAGCAGTTCTTC
>TRBV12-3/TRBV12-4|.|TRBJ2-1|.
CASSLSQENEQFF
TGTGCCAGCAGTTTAAGTCAGGAAAATGAGCAGTTCTTC
>TRBV9|TRBD2|TRBJ2-1|.
CASSVAAPPTSGSEYEQFF
TGTGCCAGCAGCGTAGCTGCCCCACCCACTAGCGGGAGTGAGTATGAGCAGTTCTTC
>TRBV18|.|TRBJ2-3|.
CASSPPRTNTDTQYF
TGTGCCAGCTCACCACCGAGGACAAACACAGATACGCAGTATTTT
>TRBV3-1/TRBV3-2|TRBD2|TRBJ2-1|.
CASSLVAGGEQFF
TGTGCCAGCAGCCTCGTAGCGGGAGGTGAGCAGTTCTTC
>TRBV29-1|TRBD1|TRBJ1-1|.
CSVEAGGKLGEAFF
TGCAGCGTTGAGGCAGGGGGGAAACTGGGTGAAGCTTTCTTT
>TRBV3-1/TRBV3-2|TRBD2|TRBJ2-7|.
CASSQPSTRTSGRYEQYF
TGTGCCAGCAGCCAACCATCAACTCGGACTAGCGGGAGGTACGAGCAGTACTTC
>TRBV9|.|TRBJ2-1|once
CASSGRYLDVDYNEQFF
TGTGCCAGCAGCGGAAGGTACCTGGACGTCGATTACAATGAGCAGTTCTTC
>TRBV24-1|TRBD2|TRBJ2-5|once
CATSDQASGSRETQYF
TGTGCCACCAGTGATCAGGCTAGCGGGAGTCGGGAGACCCAGTACTTC
>TRBV7-9|.|TRBJ2-2|.
CASPGAAGELFF
TGTGCCAGCCCGGGGGCGGCCGGGGAGCTGTTTTTT
>TRBV7-8|TRBD2|TRBJ2-7|.
CASSHGLASEQYF
TGTGCCAGCAGCCACGGACTAGCTAGTGAGCAGTACTTC
>TRBV2|.|TRBJ2-4|.
CASSGELAKNIQYF
TGTGCCAGCAGTGGAGAACTAGCCAAAAACATTCAGTACTTC
>TRBV28|.|TRBJ2-3|once
CAHRAGSNTDTQYF
TGTGCCCATAGGGCGGGGTCAAACACAGATACGCAGTATTTT
>TRBV7-2|.|TRBJ1-6|once
CASSPRMLGPLHF
TGTGCCAGCAGCCCCAGGATGCTGGGGCCCCTCCACTTT
>TRBV30|.|TRBJ1-3|.
CAWGRGNSGNTIYF
TGTGCCTGGGGTAGGGGGAACTCTGGAAACACCATATATTTT
>TRBV27|.|TRBJ2-7|once
CASSLTLRDPEGEQYF
TGTGCCAGCAGTTTGACGCTCCGGGACCCTGAGGGGGAGCAGTACTTC
>TRBV10-2|TRBD1|TRBJ1-2|.
CASSESRDSRTNYGYTF
TGCGCCAGCAGTGAGTCCCGGGACAGTAGAACTAACTATGGCTACACCTTC
>TRBV7-3|.|TRBJ1-1|.
CASSLAGDTEAFF
TGTGCCAGCAGCTTAGCAGGGGACACTGAAGCTTTCTTT
>TRBV7-2|.|TRBJ2-1|once
CASRPPQRVNEQFF
TGTGCCAGCAGGCCCCCTCAGCGAGTCAATGAGCAGTTCTTC
>TRBV28|TRBD1|TRBJ1-2|.
CASRPWTGGRDGYTF
TGTGCCAGCAGGCCGTGGACAGGGGGACGGGATGGCTACACCTTC
>TRBV6-1|.|TRBJ2-1|.
CASSEERFQGGNEQFF
TGTGCCAGCAGTGAAGAGAGGTTTCAGGGGGGCAATGAGCAGTTCTTC
>TRBV27|.|TRBJ1-2|once
CASSYGRGYGYTF
TGTGCCAGCAGTTACGGAAGGGGGTATGGCTACACCTTC
>TRBV7-9|.|TRBJ1-3|.
CASSLGAGRPGNTIYF
TGTGCCAGCAGCTTAGGGGCAGGGCGCCCTGGAAACACCATATATTTT
>TRBV5-4|.|TRBJ1-4|.
CASSLTGQINEKLFF
TGTGCCAGCAGCCTTACGGGGCAGATTAATGAAAAACTGTTTTTT
>TRBV21-1|.|TRBJ1-6|.
CASSKFPGGRHSPLHF
TGTGCCAGCAGCAAATTCCCGGGAGGTAGGCATTCACCCCTCCACTTT
>TRBV6-5|.|TRBJ1-5|.
CASSWVYQPQHF
TGTGCCAGCAGTTGGGTTTATCAGCCCCAGCATTTT
>TRBV6-2/TRBV6-3|.|TRBJ2-1|.
CASSQGAYNEQFF
TGTGCCAGCAGCCAGGGTGCCTACAATGAGCAGTTCTTC
>TRBV4-2|.|TRBJ1-1|.
CASSQGQATNTEAFF
TGTGCCAGCAGCCAAGGACAGGCGACGAACACTGAAGCTTTCTTT
>TRBV18|TRBD1|TRBJ1-2|.
CASSHNNEGTGVYGYTF
TGTGCCAGCTCACACAACAATGAGGGGACAGGGGTCTATGGCTACACCTTC
>TRBV6-5|.|TRBJ1-1|.
CASSHSSTPGGTEAFF
TGTGCCAGCAGTCACTCGAGTACTCCGGGTGGGACTGAAGCTTTCTTT
>TRBV19|TRBD2|TRBJ2-1|.
CASSRLAGRRSYNEQFF
TGTGCCAGTAGTAGATTAGCGGGTAGGCGCTCCTACAATGAGCAGTTCTTC
>TRBV24-1|.|TRBJ2-7|.
CATSGGSYEQYF
TGTGCCACCAGTGGAGGTTCCTACGAGCAGTACTTC
>TRBV6-2/TRBV6-3|.|TRBJ1-2|.
CASSQQANYGYTF
TGTGCCAGCAGTCAACAGGCAAACTATGGCTACACCTTC
>TRBV6-1|.|TRBJ1-2|.
CASSERADLGYTF
TGTGCCAGCAGTGAAAGGGCTGATCTTGGCTACACCTTC
>TRBV28|TRBD2|TRBJ2-1|.
CASSSLTSGAYNEQFF
TGTGCCAGCAGTTCCCTGACTAGCGGAGCTTACAATGAGCAGTTCTTC
>TRBV20-1|.|TRBJ2-7|.
CSAMFGYEQYF
TGCAGTGCCATGTTTGGCTACGAGCAGTACTTC
>TRBV3-1/TRBV3-2|.|TRBJ1-2|.
CASSPTVYYGYTF
TGTGCCAGCAGCCCGACAGTCTACTATGGCTACACCTTC